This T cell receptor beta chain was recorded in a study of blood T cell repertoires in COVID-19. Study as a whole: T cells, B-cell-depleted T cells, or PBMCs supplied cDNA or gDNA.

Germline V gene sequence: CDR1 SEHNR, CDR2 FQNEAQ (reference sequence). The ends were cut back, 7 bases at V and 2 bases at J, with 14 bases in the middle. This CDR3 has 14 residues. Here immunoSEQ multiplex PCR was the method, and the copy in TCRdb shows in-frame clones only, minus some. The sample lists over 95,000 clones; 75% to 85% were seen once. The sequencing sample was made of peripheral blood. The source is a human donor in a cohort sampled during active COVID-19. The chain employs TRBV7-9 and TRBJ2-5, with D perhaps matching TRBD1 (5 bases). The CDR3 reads CASNPIGQQETQYF. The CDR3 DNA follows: TGTGCCAGCAACCCCATAGGACAACAAGAGACCCAGTACTTC.